These T cell receptor beta chains were read from a single sample in a study of CXCR3-negative and CXCR3-positive naive CD8 T cells. TCRdb reanalyzed the 5' RACE reads, giving one entry per CDR3 protein sequence and no DNA. In total, the table holds around 140,000 distinct CDR3 sequences. The sequenced material came from naive CXCR3- CD8+ T cells from blood. Source of these receptors: a human donor in good health. Some clones in this sample may be carry-over from other donors' samples. The CDR3 runs from the conserved cysteine through the conserved F or W.

len	v_gene	j_gene	CDR3aa
16	TRBV5-1	TRBJ2-3	CASSQHSGASTDTQYF
16	TRBV28	TRBJ2-1	CASSRSGRISYNEQFF
15	TRBV11-2	TRBJ2-5	CASSLMGTDQETQYF
14	TRBV29-1	TRBJ2-3	CSVRTSGSTDTQYF
14	TRBV19	TRBJ1-2	CASSTEEKEYGYTF
17	TRBV18	TRBJ2-1	CASSTFGSGGSTGEQFF
14	TRBV5-1	TRBJ2-7	CASSLEAEHYEQYF
15	TRBV29-1	TRBJ2-2	CSVGWDRGVTGELFF
16	TRBV5-1	TRBJ2-3	CASSSNQGANTDTQYF
13	TRBV29-1	TRBJ2-7	CSVESQGSYEQYF
13	TRBV5-1	TRBJ1-5	CASSLASGQPQHF
16	TRBV7-9	TRBJ2-1	CASSNPGTGILNEQFF
17	TRBV4-1	TRBJ2-1	CASSPGTSGSSYNEQFF
13	TRBV12-3/TRBV12-4	TRBJ2-7	CASSWDRDYEQYF
18	TRBV28	TRBJ2-1	CASSSMGSGTGGFGEQFF